These 5 T cell receptor beta chains were all obtained from the same sample, sequenced in a study of early T cells in non-severe SARS-CoV-2 infection. MiXCR, applied by TCRdb to the 5' RACE reads, yields one record per CDR3 protein. The profile shows roughly 40,000 distinct CDR3 sequences, roughly 7.1% of them singletons. Material for sequencing was whole blood. The receptors come from an adult who was a healthcare worker with PCR-confirmed SARS-CoV-2 infection or an uninfected control (not recorded which).

This clonotype was detected only a few times. The CDR3 sequence is CASSLDPGKDSPLHF. In nucleotides, the CDR3 is TGTGCCAGCTCGCTAGATCCAGGAAAGGATTCACCCCTCCACTTT. This chain joins TRBV18 and TRBJ1-6; D uncertain. Trimming pared 6 bases from V and 8 bases from J, leaving 17 bases between. The germline V gene has CDR1 KGHSH and CDR2 LQKENI. The CDR3 covers 15 residues. The complete variable domain, with remaining parts taken from reference TRBV18 and TRBJ1-6, reads NAGVMQNPRHLVRRRGQEARLRCSPMKGHSHVYWYRQLPEEGLKFMVYLQKENIIDESGMPKERFSAEFPKEGPSILRIQQVVRGDSAAYFCASSLDPGKDSPLHFGNGTRLTVT.

The table lists this clonotype with many counts. The genes are TRBV19 and TRBJ2-7; tentatively, D is TRBD2 (6 bases). The CDR3 runs 14 residues. Trimming took off 1 base at V and 0 bases at J, with 7 bases between the two ends. The V gene's germline CDR1 is LNHDA and CDR2 SQIVND (reference sequence). The CDR3 region is CASSIGGTSYEQYF. CDR3 in DNA: TGTGCCAGTAGTATAGGCGGGACCTCCTACGAGCAGTACTTC.

The rearrangement uses TRBV10-2 and TRBJ1-2; D is unresolved. CDR3 length equals 14 residues. V lost 3 bases, J lost 1 base, and 9 bases lay in between. CDR1 WSHSY and CDR2 SAAADI come from the germline V gene. The CDR3 DNA follows: TGCGCCAGCAGTGATTCCGTTATTAACTATGGCTACACCTTC. Translated: CASSDSVINYGYTF.

This clonotype was counted between two and nine times. The chain is built from TRBV20-1 and TRBJ1-3; D uncertain. Germline V gives CDR1 DFQATT, CDR2 SNEGSKA (reference sequence). Trimming left V 6 bases short and J 0 bases short, with 12 bases between. This CDR3 has 14 residues. CDR3 loop: CSAPSPNSGNTIYF. Written as DNA, the CDR3 is TGCAGTGCCCCCTCCCCCAACTCTGGAAACACCATATATTTT.

The chain recombines TRBV12-3 or TRBV12-4 with TRBJ2-3, with TRBD2 matching over 10 bases. The V and J ends lost 3 bases and 4 bases, in that order; junction bases with no gene match: 4. The CDR3 covers 15 residues. In nucleotides, the CDR3 is TGTGCCAGCAGTTTGAGCGGGGGGGCATCAGATACGCAGTATTTT. It yields the protein CASSLSGGASDTQYF.